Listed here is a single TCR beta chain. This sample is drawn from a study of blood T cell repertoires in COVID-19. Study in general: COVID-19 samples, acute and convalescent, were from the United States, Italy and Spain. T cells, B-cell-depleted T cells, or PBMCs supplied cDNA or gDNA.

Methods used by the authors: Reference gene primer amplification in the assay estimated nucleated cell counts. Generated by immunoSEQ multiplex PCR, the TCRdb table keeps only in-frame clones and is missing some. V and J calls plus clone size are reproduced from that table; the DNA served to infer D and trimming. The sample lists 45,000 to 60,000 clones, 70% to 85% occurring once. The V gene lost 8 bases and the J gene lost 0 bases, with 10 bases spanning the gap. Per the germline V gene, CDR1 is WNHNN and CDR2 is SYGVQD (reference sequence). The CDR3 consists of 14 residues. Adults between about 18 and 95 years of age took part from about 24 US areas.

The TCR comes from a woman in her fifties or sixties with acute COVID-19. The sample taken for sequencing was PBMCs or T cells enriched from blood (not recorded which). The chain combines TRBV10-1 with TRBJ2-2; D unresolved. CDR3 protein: CASGSDTNTGELFF. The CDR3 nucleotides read TGCGCCAGCGGCTCAGACACGAACACCGGGGAGCTGTTTTTT.